This T cell receptor (beta chain) is drawn from a study of naive and memory T cell subsets. V was pared by 7 bases and J by 1 base, with 11 bases between. Germline values: CDR1 SQVTM, CDR2 ANQGSEA. The CDR3 has 13 amino acids. Overall study findings and caveats: Potentially, T cell activation and differentiation skew this RNA-based measurement.

Ligated cDNA underwent four rounds of PCR with nested alpha and beta constant region primers and SP2. Alpha and beta constant region primers primed reverse transcription for blood and skin samples. TCRdb used MiXCR to reprocess the UMI-ligation and nested PCR reads, holding one entry per CDR3 protein. Of 25,000 to 35,000 distinct CDR3 sequences in the sample, about 6.2% are singletons; the top ten hold roughly 3.3%. This clonotype was seen ten or more times. Its antigen is unknown. Treatment in this sample: skin biopsy from PPD injection site in Mantoux-positive individual. The library had UMIs added by 3' ligation of an oligonucleotide to TCR cDNA.

The clonotype comes from an adult in good health. The specimen was skin, collected from a tuberculin skin test site. This sequence joins TRBV29-1 and TRBJ2-4; possible D gene TRBD2, 6 bases. For the CDR3, the DNA is TGCAGCGCGGAGGGTGGGGCCAAAAACATTCAGTACTTC. This encodes CSAEGGAKNIQYF.